This TCR beta chain derives from a study of T cell changes during pregnancy in multiple sclerosis. The protocol was immunoSEQ multiplex PCR, while the TCRdb copy is restricted to in-frame clones and leaves out a portion. The sample records some 110,000 clones, more than 85% being singletons. Germline V lookup: CDR1 LGHNA, CDR2 YNFKEQ. V lost 3 bases to trimming and J lost 8 bases; unmatched junction nucleotides: 12. There are 18 residues in the CDR3. The V and J genes are TRBV4-2 and TRBJ2-1; 14 bases map to TRBD2. The sequence derives from a female donor with multiple sclerosis, enrolled in a pregnancy study. The sequencing here drew on peripheral blood, taken in the third trimester of pregnancy. CDR3: CASSHTMAPGLAGDEQFF. CDR3 in DNA: TGTGCCAGCAGCCACACAATGGCCCCGGGACTAGCGGGAGATGAGCAGTTCTTC.